One and the same sample provided the 9 T cell receptor beta chains below, sequenced in a study of technical replicates of blood from a handful of donors. The protocol was immunoSEQ multiplex PCR, while the TCRdb copy is restricted to in-frame clones and leaves out a portion. The sample yields about 100,000 clones, approximately 94% seen once. Sequencing was performed on T cells isolated from PBMCs. These receptors were taken from a human donor in good health.

V and J are TRBV7-9 and TRBJ2-7, with D maybe TRBD1 (5 bases). V lost 5 bases, J lost 1 base, and 9 bases lay in between. This CDR3 has 13 amino acids. Germline V gene data show CDR1 as SEHNR and CDR2 as FQNEAQ (reference sequence). The CDR3 reads CASSPTVSYEQYF. The CDR3, as DNA: TGTGCCAGCAGCCCGACAGTTTCCTACGAGCAGTACTTC.

The rearrangement joins TRBV4-1 to TRBJ2-5; D unclear. Between the trimmed V and J ends, which lost 3 bases and 3 bases, there was a span of 8 bases. The CDR3 is made up of 13 amino acids. Germline-derived CDR1 and CDR2 are MGHRA and YSYEKL. For the CDR3, the DNA is TGCGCCAGCAGCCAGTGGGCAAAAGAGACCCAGTACTTC. It translates to CASSQWAKETQYF.

The V gene is TRBV19, the J gene TRBJ2-2; possibly TRBD1 for D (7 bases). The CDR3 is 15 amino acids. Germline V gene lookup returns CDR1 LNHDA and CDR2 SQIVND (reference sequence). V was cut by 3 bases and J by 4 bases, with 12 bases left in between. CDR3 amino acids: CASSIQGGPTGELFF. DNA for the CDR3: TGTGCCAGTAGTATCCAGGGGGGCCCCACCGGGGAGCTGTTTTTT.

V and J are TRBV7-9 and TRBJ2-7; 13 positions agree with TRBD2. After removal of 1 base from V and 10 bases from J, the junction contained 7 bases not matched to a gene. The CDR3 totals 15 residues. The germline gives CDR1 SEHNR, CDR2 FQNEAQ (reference sequence). The CDR3 is CASSLDLGLAGVQYF. CDR3 sequence (DNA): TGTGCCAGCAGCTTAGACCTTGGACTAGCGGGAGTTCAGTACTTC.

The chain joins TRBV14 to TRBJ2-1, with TRBD1 matching over 8 bases. The CDR3 runs 15 residues. The V gene end was trimmed by 4 bases and the J gene end by 5 bases; junction bases not matched to a gene: 7. Germline assignment: CDR1 SGHDN and CDR2 FVKESK. The CDR3 reads CASSRRTGRDNEQFF. As DNA, the CDR3 is TGTGCCAGCAGCCGAAGGACAGGGCGAGACAATGAGCAGTTCTTC. The whole variable domain, filled in from reference TRBV14 and TRBJ2-1, reads EAGVTQFPSHSVIEKGQTVTLRCDPISGHDNLYWYRRVMGKEIKFLLHFVKESKQDESGMPNNRFLAERTGGTYSTLKVQPAELEDSGVYFCASSRRTGRDNEQFFGPGTRLTVL.

This chain joins TRBV19 and TRBJ2-4, with 7 positions matching TRBD2. Germline loops: CDR1 LNHDA, CDR2 SQIVND (reference sequence). The ends lost 5 bases at V and 0 bases at J; junction bases unmatched: 19. CDR3 length: 20 amino acids. The CDR3 here is CASSPGLVQRELLAKNIQYF. The CDR3 DNA is TGTGCCAGTAGTCCAGGACTGGTCCAGCGGGAACTACTAGCCAAAAACATTCAGTACTTC.

The chain links TRBV5-1 to TRBJ2-7; D ambiguous. CDR3 size: 12 residues. Trimming removed 0 bases at V and 5 bases at J, with 6 bases between. Germline V gene data show CDR1 as SGHRS and CDR2 as YFSETQ. The CDR3 sequence is CASSLVPDEQYF. In DNA, the CDR3 is TGCGCCAGCAGCTTGGTTCCGGACGAGCAGTACTTC.

Only one count was recorded for this clone. This rearrangement joins TRBV19 to TRBJ1-1; a weak D match, TRBD1 (5 bases). Looked up from germline, CDR1 is LNHDA and CDR2 is SQIVND (reference sequence). This CDR3 comprises 13 residues. With 4 bases removed from V and 0 bases from J, the gap between germline ends came to 6 bases. This CDR3 reads CASSTGMNTEAFF. The DNA for the CDR3 is TGTGCCAGTAGTACAGGGATGAACACTGAAGCTTTCTTT.

The chain carries TRBV5-8 and TRBJ2-7; TRBD1 aligns across 7 bases. With V trimmed by 1 base and J by 0 bases, 1 base remained unmatched. In germline, CDR1 is SGHTS, CDR2 YDEGEE. The CDR3 covers 14 residues. CDR3: CASSLYRGSYEQYF. In DNA form, the CDR3 reads TGTGCCAGCAGCTTGTACAGGGGCTCCTACGAGCAGTACTTC.